The 24 T cell receptor beta chains below come from one sample, sequenced in a study of T cell repertoires in cytomegalovirus infection. The antigens these receptors bind are not known. Via MiXCR, TCRdb re-called the reads, giving one row per CDR3 protein. The sample has approximately 990,000 distinct CDR3 sequences, around 32% seen once. This specimen was cultured CD8+ T cells from PBMCs, taken from culture after CMV antigen stimulation. These receptors were obtained from a human donor in good health (CMV status not recorded). Some clones in this sample may be carry-over from other donors' samples.

The table lists this clonotype with a few counts. The chain links TRBV7-9 to TRBJ1-1; a weak D match, TRBD1 (6 bases). Trimming pared 5 bases from V and 7 bases from J, leaving 11 bases between. The V gene's germline CDR1 is SEHNR and CDR2 FQNEAQ (reference sequence). The CDR3 contains 12 residues. CDR3 amino acids: CASSTGNSEAFF. As DNA, the CDR3 is TGTGCCAGCAGCACAGGGAATAGTGAAGCTTTCTTT. Variable domain in full (rest from reference TRBV7-9 and TRBJ1-1): DTGVSQNPRHKITKRGQNVTFRCDPISEHNRLYWYRQTLGQGPEFLTYFQNEAQLEKSRLLSDRFSAERPKGSFSTLEIQRTEQGDSAMYLCASSTGNSEAFFGQGTRLTVV.

CDR3 bases: TGTGCCACCAGTGATTTACGAGAAGAGACCCAGTACTTC. This encodes CATSDLREETQYF. The genes are TRBV24-1 and TRBJ2-5; D remains ambiguous. CDR1 and CDR2 from the germline V gene are KGHDR and SFDVKD. V lost 1 base and J 3 bases, leaving 5 bases between the germline ends. The CDR3 covers 13 residues.

Remarks on this clonotype: The junction departs from the called germline gene at one end, perhaps through a read error. The rearrangement joins TRBV4-1 to TRBJ1-5; D is uncertain. CDR1 is MGHRA, CDR2 YSYEKL, per germline. CDR3 size: 15 residues. The CDR3 protein is CTSSQEGLSNQPQHF. CDR3 nucleotides: TGCACCAGCAGCCAAGAAGGGTTGAGCAATCAGCCCCAGCATTTT.

CDR3: CASRKVGGNEQFF. The CDR3 bases are TGTGCCAGTAGAAAAGTGGGGGGCAATGAGCAGTTCTTC. J is TRBJ2-1 and V is TRBV12-3 or TRBV12-4; D is perhaps TRBD2 (6 bases). The CDR3 is made up of 13 amino acids. V lost 9 bases and J 6 bases, leaving 15 bases between the germline ends.

This clonotype was found a few times. The chain employs TRBV27 and TRBJ2-7; perhaps TRBD2 as D (6 bases). This CDR3 spans 13 amino acids. Germline values: CDR1 MNHEY, CDR2 SMNVEV (reference sequence). V gave up 5 bases and J gave up 3 bases, with 11 bases separating them. The CDR3 here is CASSIREYYEQYF. The CDR3 nucleotides read TGTGCCAGCAGTATTCGGGAGTACTACGAGCAGTACTTC.

This clonotype was found a few times. The chain recombines TRBV7-9 with TRBJ1-2, with D unclear. Trimming removed 3 bases at V and 2 bases at J, with 10 bases between. Per germline, CDR1 SEHNR and CDR2 FQNEAQ (reference sequence). The CDR3 loop spans 14 amino acids. The CDR3 coding sequence is TGTGCCAGCAGCTTTGTACGGCCAAACTATGGCTACACCTTC. Translation gives CASSFVRPNYGYTF. The full variable domain, with the rest looked up from reference TRBV7-9 and TRBJ1-2, is DTGVSQNPRHKITKRGQNVTFRCDPISEHNRLYWYRQTLGQGPEFLTYFQNEAQLEKSRLLSDRFSAERPKGSFSTLEIQRTEQGDSAMYLCASSFVRPNYGYTFGSGTRLTVV.

The rearrangement links TRBV12-3 or TRBV12-4 to TRBJ1-2; no reliable D call. This CDR3 comprises 13 residues. The V end was cut by 4 bases, the J end by 4 bases, with 10 bases between. The CDR3, as DNA: TGTGCCAGCAGTTACGGACGGATCTATGGCTACACCTTC. Protein product: CASSYGRIYGYTF.

The chain couples TRBV12-3 or TRBV12-4 to TRBJ1-2; D might be TRBD1 (5 bases). This CDR3 has 16 amino acids. The germline V and J ends were trimmed by 4 bases and 8 bases, with 23 bases remaining between them. The CDR3 spells CASSSLPGGNRGGYTF. CDR3 DNA sequence: TGTGCCAGCAGTTCACTCCCTGGGGGGAATAGAGGAGGCTACACCTTC.

The gene calls are TRBV6-5 and TRBJ1-1, with D maybe TRBD1 (5 bases). V was clipped by 0 bases and J by 10 bases, with 15 bases between them. This CDR3 comprises 14 residues. The germline gives CDR1 MNHEY, CDR2 SVGAGI. CDR3: CASSYSAGRDVAFF. CDR3 in DNA: TGTGCCAGCAGTTACTCAGCAGGCAGGGACGTAGCTTTCTTT.

The table lists this clonotype with a few counts. The chain joins TRBV6-5 to TRBJ2-7; 7 bases are shared with TRBD1. Per germline, CDR1 MNHEY and CDR2 SVGAGI. Germline trimming cut 2 bases from V and 6 bases from J; bases unmatched to any gene: 4. The CDR3 has 13 amino acids. The CDR3 spells CASSYGTVSEQYF. The CDR3 coding sequence is TGTGCCAGCAGTTACGGGACAGTGAGCGAGCAGTACTTC.

There are a few counts of this clonotype. CDR3 DNA: TGTGCCAGCAGTGACCCTTTGGCAGAGATGAACACTGAAGCTTTCTTT. This gives the protein CASSDPLAEMNTEAFF. The rearrangement links TRBV2 to TRBJ1-1; D unresolved. CDR1 and CDR2 (germline): SNHLY, FYNNEI. Trimming pared 3 bases from V and 0 bases from J, leaving 14 bases between. This CDR3 has 16 amino acids.

The chain recombines TRBV12-3 or TRBV12-4 with TRBJ1-2; 8 positions match TRBD1. Unmatched junction bases numbered 12, after V lost 5 bases and J lost 7 bases. This CDR3 has 15 residues. Written as DNA, the CDR3 is TGTGCCAGCAGTCCCGACAGGGGTTCGATAGGTGGCTACACCTTC. The encoded protein is CASSPDRGSIGGYTF.

In the case of this clonotype: This may come from a read error, since a much larger clone is one base off. The genes are TRBV7-6 and TRBJ2-2, with a possible D match to TRBD2 (6 bases). Germline-derived CDR1 and CDR2 are SGHVS and FNYEAQ. V shed 6 bases and J shed 7 bases, with 18 bases lying between them. This CDR3 has 15 amino acids. The CDR3 spells CASSSPGGFVGELFF. The DNA of the CDR3 is TGTGCCAGCAGTTCTCCCGGGGGTTTCGTCGGGGAGCTGTTTTTT. Variable domain in full (rest from reference TRBV7-6 and TRBJ2-2): GAGVSQSPRYKVTKRGQDVALRCDPISGHVSLYWYRQALGQGPEFLTYFNYEAQQDKSGLPNDRFSAERPEGSISTLTIQRTEQRDSAMYRCASSSPGGFVGELFFGEGSRLTVL.

V is TRBV29-1 and J is TRBJ1-1, with a tentative D call TRBD1 (5 bases). CDR1 and CDR2 (germline): SQVTM, ANQGSEA. V lost 6 bases to trimming and J lost 1 base, with 18 bases between them. This CDR3 comprises 15 residues. The CDR3 nucleotides are TGCAGCGTACCCGAGGGCAGGGAGAGGAACACTGAAGCTTTCTTT. Residues: CSVPEGRERNTEAFF. Together with reference TRBV29-1 and TRBJ1-1, the CDR3 gives the full variable domain: SAVISQKPSRDICQRGTSLTIQCQVDSQVTMMFWYRQQPGQSLTLIATANQGSEATYESGFVIDKFPISRPNLTFSTLTVSNMSPEDSSIYLCSVPEGRERNTEAFFGQGTRLTVV.

The chain joins TRBV3-1 to TRBJ2-1, with D possibly being TRBD2 (5 bases). With 0 bases removed from V and 7 bases from J, the gap between germline ends came to 16 bases. Germline CDR1 is LGHDT and CDR2 is YNNKEL (reference sequence). This CDR3 comprises 16 residues. CDR3 protein: CASSQEGDWWRNEQFF. CDR3 bases: TGTGCCAGCAGCCAAGAGGGAGACTGGTGGAGGAATGAGCAGTTCTTC.

This clonotype was seen only a few times. The chain carries TRBV28 and TRBJ1-2, with D uncertain. From germline, CDR1 is MDHEN and CDR2 SYDVKM. The V and J ends lost 2 bases and 1 base respectively, with 5 bases between them. CDR3 length equals 13 residues. CDR3 in DNA: TGTGCCAGCAGTTTAAAGAGTAACTATGGCTACACCTTC. This codes for CASSLKSNYGYTF.

The table lists this clonotype with a few counts. V usage is TRBV19 and J usage is TRBJ1-1, with D unclear. The CDR3 sequence is 13 residues long. Germline CDR1 reads LNHDA; CDR2 reads SQIVND (reference sequence). Trimming pared 5 bases from V and 3 bases from J, leaving 10 bases between. The CDR3, as DNA: TGTGCCAGTAGTCTCCAGGACCACACTGAAGCTTTCTTT. Translation gives CASSLQDHTEAFF.

This clonotype was observed a handful of times. CDR3 sequence: CASSGGTGGSSPYEQYV. DNA of the CDR3: TGTGCCAGCAGCGGAGGGACAGGGGGCAGCTCCCCTTACGAGCAGTACGTC. The chain has TRBV7-6 and TRBJ2-7, with TRBD1 matching 12 bases. Germline CDR1 SGHVS, CDR2 FNYEAQ. The ends lost 5 bases at V and 4 bases at J; junction bases unmatched: 12. The CDR3 has 17 residues.

The rearrangement joins TRBV5-6 to TRBJ2-6, with D perhaps TRBD2 (5 bases). Germline assignment: CDR1 SGHDT and CDR2 YYEEEE. This CDR3 spans 15 amino acids. V lost 2 bases, J lost 3 bases, and 9 bases lay in between. The CDR3 here is CASSFGVGGANVLTF. The CDR3 DNA sequence: TGTGCCAGCAGCTTCGGGGTAGGTGGGGCCAACGTCCTGACTTTC.

The V gene is TRBV5-1, the J gene TRBJ2-1, with TRBD2 matching over 8 bases. The CDR3 consists of 15 residues. Germline V lookup: CDR1 SGHRS, CDR2 YFSETQ. V dropped 2 bases and J dropped 6; count of bases not matched to a gene: 7. Here the CDR3 DNA reads TGCGCCAGCAGCTTTCGAGCGGGGGCCTTCAATGAGCAGTTCTTC. It specifies CASSFRAGAFNEQFF. Full variable domain (rest looked up from reference TRBV5-1 and TRBJ2-1): KAGVTQTPRYLIKTRGQQVTLSCSPISGHRSVSWYQQTPGQGLQFLFEYFSETQRNKGNFPGRFSGRQFSNSRSEMNVSTLELGDSALYLCASSFRAGAFNEQFFGPGTRLTVL.

This clonotype was counted a few times. This sequence joins TRBV2 and TRBJ2-7; D call uncertain. CDR1 is SNHLY and CDR2 is FYNNEI in the germline V gene. The CDR3 loop spans 14 amino acids. Trimming stripped 3 bases from V and 2 bases from J, with 11 bases between. The CDR3 DNA is TGTGCCAGCAGTGAGGAGACAAGCCCCTACGAGCAGTACGTC. Translating it yields CASSEETSPYEQYV.

The V call is TRBV3-1, the J call TRBJ2-1, with 12 bases that match TRBD2. Germline V lookup: CDR1 LGHDT, CDR2 YNNKEL (reference sequence). The J segment lost 0 bases and the V segment lost 6 bases, leaving 12 bases of the junction unmatched. This CDR3 spans 19 amino acids. The chain's CDR3 is CASSPRLAGAMRSYNEQFF. CDR3 DNA sequence: TGTGCCAGCAGTCCTAGACTAGCGGGGGCGATGCGCTCCTACAATGAGCAGTTCTTC.

This clonotype was detected only a few times. The chain recombines TRBV7-2 with TRBJ1-2; 9 bases agree with TRBD1. Trimming removed 5 bases from V and 6 bases from J; junction bases left unmatched: 13. From germline, CDR1 is SGHTA and CDR2 FQGNSA. This CDR3 comprises 16 residues. The CDR3 loop reads CASSQLGQGMWDGYTF. The CDR3 coding sequence is TGTGCCAGCAGCCAGTTGGGACAGGGAATGTGGGATGGCTACACCTTC.

There are many counts of this clonotype. The gene calls are TRBV6-2 or TRBV6-3 and TRBJ2-5; no firm D call. The V end was cut by 6 bases, the J end by 0 bases, with 5 bases between. CDR1 MNHEY and CDR2 SVGEGT come from the germline V gene. The CDR3 extends over 12 amino acids. The CDR3 nucleotides read TGTGCCAGCAGATTGTACCAAGAGACCCAGTACTTC. This encodes CASRLYQETQYF.